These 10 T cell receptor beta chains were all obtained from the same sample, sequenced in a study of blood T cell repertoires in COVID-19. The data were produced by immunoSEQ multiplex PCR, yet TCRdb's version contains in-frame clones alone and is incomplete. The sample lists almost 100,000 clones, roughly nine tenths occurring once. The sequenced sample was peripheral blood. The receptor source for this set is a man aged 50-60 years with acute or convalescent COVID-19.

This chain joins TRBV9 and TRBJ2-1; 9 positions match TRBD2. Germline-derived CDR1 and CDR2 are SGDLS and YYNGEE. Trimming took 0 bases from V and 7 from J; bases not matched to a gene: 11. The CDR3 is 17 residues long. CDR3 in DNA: TGTGCCAGCAGCGTAGCCGATGGGGGTAGCGGGAGAAATGAGCAGTTCTTC. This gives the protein CASSVADGGSGRNEQFF.

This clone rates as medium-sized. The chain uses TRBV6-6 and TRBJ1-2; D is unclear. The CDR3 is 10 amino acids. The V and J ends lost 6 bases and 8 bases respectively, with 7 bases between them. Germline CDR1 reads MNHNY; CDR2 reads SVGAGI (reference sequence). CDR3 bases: TGTGCCAGCAGCAACGGGGGCTACACCTTC. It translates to CASSNGGYTF.

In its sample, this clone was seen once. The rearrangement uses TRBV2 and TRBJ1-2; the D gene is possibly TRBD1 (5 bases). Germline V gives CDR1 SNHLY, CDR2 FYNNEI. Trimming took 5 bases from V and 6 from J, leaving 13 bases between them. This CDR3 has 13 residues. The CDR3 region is CASSFVGVDGYTF. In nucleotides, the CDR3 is TGTGCCAGCAGTTTCGTAGGGGTTGATGGCTACACCTTC.

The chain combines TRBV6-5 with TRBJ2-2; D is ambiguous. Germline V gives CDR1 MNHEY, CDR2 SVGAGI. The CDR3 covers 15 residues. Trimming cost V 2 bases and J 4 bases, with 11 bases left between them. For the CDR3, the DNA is TGTGCCAGCAGTTACGTACTACGCGGCACCGGGGAGCTGTTTTTT. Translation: CASSYVLRGTGELFF.

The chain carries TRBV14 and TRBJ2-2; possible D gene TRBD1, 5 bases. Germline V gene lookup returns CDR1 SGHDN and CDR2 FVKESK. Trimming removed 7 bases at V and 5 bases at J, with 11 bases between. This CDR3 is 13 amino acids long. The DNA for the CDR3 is TGTGCCAGCAATCCCAGGGTAACCGGGGAGCTGTTTTTT. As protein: CASNPRVTGELFF.

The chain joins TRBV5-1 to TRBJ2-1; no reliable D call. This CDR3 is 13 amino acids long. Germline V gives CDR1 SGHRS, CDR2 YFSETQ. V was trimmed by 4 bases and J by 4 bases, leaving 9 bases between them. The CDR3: CASSTRIYNEQFF. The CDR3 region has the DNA TGCGCCAGCAGCACCAGGATTTACAATGAGCAGTTCTTC.

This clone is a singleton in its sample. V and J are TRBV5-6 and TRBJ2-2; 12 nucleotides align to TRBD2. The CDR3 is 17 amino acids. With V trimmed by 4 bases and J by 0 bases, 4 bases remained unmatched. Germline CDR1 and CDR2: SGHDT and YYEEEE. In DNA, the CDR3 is TGTGCCAGCAGCGTACGGACTAGCGGGACGAACACCGGGGAGCTGTTTTTT. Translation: CASSVRTSGTNTGELFF.

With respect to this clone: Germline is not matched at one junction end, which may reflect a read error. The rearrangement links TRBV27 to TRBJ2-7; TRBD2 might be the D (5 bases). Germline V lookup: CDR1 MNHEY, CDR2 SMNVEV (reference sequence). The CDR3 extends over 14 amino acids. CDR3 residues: CASSFAGRSHEQYF. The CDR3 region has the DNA TGTGCCAGCAGTTTTGCGGGTCGCTCCCACGAGCAGTACTTC.

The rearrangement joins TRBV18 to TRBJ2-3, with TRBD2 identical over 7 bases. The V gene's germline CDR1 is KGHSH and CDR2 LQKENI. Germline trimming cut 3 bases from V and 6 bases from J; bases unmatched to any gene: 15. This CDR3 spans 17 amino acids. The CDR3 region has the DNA TGTGCCAGCTCACCCCCCGGGAGGCCAAGGGATGGGGATACGCAGTATTTT. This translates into CASSPPGRPRDGDTQYF.

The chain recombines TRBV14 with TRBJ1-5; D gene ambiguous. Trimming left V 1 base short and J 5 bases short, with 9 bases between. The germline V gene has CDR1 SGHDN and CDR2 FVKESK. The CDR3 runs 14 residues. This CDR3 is CASSQGNSDQPQHF. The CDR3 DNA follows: TGTGCCAGCAGCCAAGGCAACTCTGATCAGCCCCAGCATTTT.